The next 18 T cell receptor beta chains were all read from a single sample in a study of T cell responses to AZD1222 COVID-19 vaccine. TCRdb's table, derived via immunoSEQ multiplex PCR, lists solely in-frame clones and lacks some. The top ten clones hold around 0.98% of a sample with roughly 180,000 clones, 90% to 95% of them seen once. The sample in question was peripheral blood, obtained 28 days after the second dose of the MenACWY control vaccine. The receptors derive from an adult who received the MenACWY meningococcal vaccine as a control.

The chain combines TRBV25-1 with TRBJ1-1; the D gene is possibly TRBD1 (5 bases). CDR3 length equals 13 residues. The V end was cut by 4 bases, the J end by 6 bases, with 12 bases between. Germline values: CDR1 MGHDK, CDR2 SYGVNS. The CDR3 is CASSVTGGAEAFF. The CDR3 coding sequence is TGTGCCAGCAGTGTCACGGGAGGGGCTGAAGCTTTCTTT.

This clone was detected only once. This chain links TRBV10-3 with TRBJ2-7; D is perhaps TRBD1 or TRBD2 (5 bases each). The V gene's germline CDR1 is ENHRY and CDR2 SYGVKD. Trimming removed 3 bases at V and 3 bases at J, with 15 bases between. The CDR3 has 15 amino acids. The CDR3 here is CAISDHGTAFYEQYF. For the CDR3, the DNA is TGTGCCATCAGTGATCACGGGACGGCATTCTACGAGCAGTACTTC.

The CDR3 here is CASSWTSGGEYEQYF. In DNA form, the CDR3 reads TGTGCCAGCAGCTGGACTAGCGGGGGGGAGTACGAGCAGTACTTC. The chain employs TRBV7-2 and TRBJ2-7, with TRBD2 identical over 15 bases. V lost 4 bases, J lost 4 bases, and 2 bases stayed unmatched. CDR3 length: 15 residues. Germline loops: CDR1 SGHTA, CDR2 FQGNSA.

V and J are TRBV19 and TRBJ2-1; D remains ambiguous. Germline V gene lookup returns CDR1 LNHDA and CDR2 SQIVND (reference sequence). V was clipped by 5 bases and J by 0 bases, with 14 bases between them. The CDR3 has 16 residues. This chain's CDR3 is CASSRNRYRSYNEQFF. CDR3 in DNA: TGTGCCAGTAGTCGTAACAGATACCGCTCCTACAATGAGCAGTTCTTC.

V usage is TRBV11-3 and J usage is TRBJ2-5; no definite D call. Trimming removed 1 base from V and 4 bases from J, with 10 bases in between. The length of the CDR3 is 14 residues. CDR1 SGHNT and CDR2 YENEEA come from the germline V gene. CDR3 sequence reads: CASSLGEFGETQYF. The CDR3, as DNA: TGTGCCAGCAGCTTAGGGGAATTCGGAGAGACCCAGTACTTC.

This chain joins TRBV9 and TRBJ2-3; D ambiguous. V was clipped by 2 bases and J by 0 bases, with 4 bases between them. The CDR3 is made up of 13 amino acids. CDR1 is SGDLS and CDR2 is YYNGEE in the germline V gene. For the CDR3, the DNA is TGTGCCAGCAGCGTGACTAGCACAGATACGCAGTATTTT. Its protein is CASSVTSTDTQYF.

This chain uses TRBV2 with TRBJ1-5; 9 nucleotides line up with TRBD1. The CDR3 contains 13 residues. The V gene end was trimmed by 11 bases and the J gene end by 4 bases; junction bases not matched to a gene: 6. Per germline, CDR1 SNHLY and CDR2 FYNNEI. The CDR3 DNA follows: TGTGCCGGTGGGACAGGGCTTAATCAGCCCCAGCATTTT. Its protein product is CAGGTGLNQPQHF.

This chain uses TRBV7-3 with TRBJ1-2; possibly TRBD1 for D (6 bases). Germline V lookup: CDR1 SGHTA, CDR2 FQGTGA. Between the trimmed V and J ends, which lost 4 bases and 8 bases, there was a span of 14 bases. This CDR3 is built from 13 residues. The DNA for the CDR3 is TGTGCCAGCAGCTCACAGGGTACTGGGGGCTACACCTTC. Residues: CASSSQGTGGYTF.

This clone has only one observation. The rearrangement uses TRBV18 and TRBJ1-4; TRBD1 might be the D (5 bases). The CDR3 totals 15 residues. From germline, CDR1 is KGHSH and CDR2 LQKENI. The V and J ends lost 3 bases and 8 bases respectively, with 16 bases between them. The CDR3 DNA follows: TGTGCCAGCTCACCTCGGGACCTAATTACCGAAAAACTGTTTTTT. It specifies CASSPRDLITEKLFF. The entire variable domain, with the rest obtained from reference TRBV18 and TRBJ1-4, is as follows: NAGVMQNPRHLVRRRGQEARLRCSPMKGHSHVYWYRQLPEEGLKFMVYLQKENIIDESGMPKERFSAEFPKEGPSILRIQQVVRGDSAAYFCASSPRDLITEKLFFGSGTQLSVL.

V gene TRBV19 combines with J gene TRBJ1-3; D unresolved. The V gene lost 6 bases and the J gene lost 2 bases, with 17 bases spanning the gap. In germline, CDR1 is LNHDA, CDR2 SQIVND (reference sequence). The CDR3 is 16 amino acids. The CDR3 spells CASRPRVARTGNTIYF. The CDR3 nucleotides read TGTGCCAGTAGGCCCCGGGTGGCTCGAACTGGAAACACCATATATTTT.

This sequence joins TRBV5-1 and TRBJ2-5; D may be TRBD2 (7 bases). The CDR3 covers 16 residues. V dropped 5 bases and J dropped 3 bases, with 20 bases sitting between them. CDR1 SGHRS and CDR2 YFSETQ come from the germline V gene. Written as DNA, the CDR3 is TGCGCCAGCAGTTCGGGGGCAGCGGGGCTGGAAGAGACCCAGTACTTC. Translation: CASSSGAAGLEETQYF. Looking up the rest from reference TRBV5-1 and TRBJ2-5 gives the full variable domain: KAGVTQTPRYLIKTRGQQVTLSCSPISGHRSVSWYQQTPGQGLQFLFEYFSETQRNKGNFPGRFSGRQFSNSRSEMNVSTLELGDSALYLCASSSGAAGLEETQYFGPGTRLLVL.

The DNA for the CDR3 is TGTGCCAGCAGCCTGGGATTGAATCAGCCCCAGCATTTT. Translating it yields CASSLGLNQPQHF. The V and J genes are TRBV5-5 and TRBJ1-5; D remains unclear. V was shortened by 4 bases and J by 4 bases, with 9 bases between the two germline ends. CDR3 size: 13 residues. CDR1 is SGHKS and CDR2 is YYEKEE in the germline V gene (reference sequence).

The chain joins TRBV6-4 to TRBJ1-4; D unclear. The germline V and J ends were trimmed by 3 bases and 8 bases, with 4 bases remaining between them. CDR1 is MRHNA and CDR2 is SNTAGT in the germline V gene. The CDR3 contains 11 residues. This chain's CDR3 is CASSEGEKLFF. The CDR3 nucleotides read TGTGCCAGCAGTGAAGGAGAAAAACTGTTTTTT.

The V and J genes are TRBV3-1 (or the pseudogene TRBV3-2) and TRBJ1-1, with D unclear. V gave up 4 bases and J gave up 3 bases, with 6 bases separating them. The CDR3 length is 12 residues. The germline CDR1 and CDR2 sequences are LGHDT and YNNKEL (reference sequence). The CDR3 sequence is CASSLTDTEAFF. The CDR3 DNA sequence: TGTGCCAGCAGCCTAACCGACACTGAAGCTTTCTTT.

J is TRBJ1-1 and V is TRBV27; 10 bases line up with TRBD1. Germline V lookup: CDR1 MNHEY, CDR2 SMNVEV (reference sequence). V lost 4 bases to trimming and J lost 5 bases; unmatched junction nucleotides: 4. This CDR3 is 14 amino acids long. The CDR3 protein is CASSSRDRGTEAFF. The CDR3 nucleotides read TGTGCCAGCAGTTCCCGGGACAGGGGTACTGAAGCTTTCTTT.

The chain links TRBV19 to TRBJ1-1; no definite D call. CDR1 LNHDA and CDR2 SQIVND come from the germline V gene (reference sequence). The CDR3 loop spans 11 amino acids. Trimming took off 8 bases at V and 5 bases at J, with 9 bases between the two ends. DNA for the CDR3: TGTGCCAGTGGCCGGGGAACTGAAGCTTTCTTT. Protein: CASGRGTEAFF.

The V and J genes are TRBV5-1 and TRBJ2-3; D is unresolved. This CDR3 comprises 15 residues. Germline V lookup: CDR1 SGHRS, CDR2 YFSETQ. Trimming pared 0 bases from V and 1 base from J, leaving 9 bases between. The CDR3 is CASSLGVVGTDTQYF. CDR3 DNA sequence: TGCGCCAGCAGCTTGGGTGTGGTAGGCACAGATACGCAGTATTTT. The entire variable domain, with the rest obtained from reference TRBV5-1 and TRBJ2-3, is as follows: KAGVTQTPRYLIKTRGQQVTLSCSPISGHRSVSWYQQTPGQGLQFLFEYFSETQRNKGNFPGRFSGRQFSNSRSEMNVSTLELGDSALYLCASSLGVVGTDTQYFGPGTRLTVL.

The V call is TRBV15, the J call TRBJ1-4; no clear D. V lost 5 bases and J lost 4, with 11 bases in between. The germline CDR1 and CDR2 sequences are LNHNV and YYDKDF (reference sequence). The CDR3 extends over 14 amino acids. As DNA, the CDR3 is TGTGCCACCAGCGACGGCAGCTTTAATGAAAAACTGTTTTTT. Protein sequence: CATSDGSFNEKLFF.